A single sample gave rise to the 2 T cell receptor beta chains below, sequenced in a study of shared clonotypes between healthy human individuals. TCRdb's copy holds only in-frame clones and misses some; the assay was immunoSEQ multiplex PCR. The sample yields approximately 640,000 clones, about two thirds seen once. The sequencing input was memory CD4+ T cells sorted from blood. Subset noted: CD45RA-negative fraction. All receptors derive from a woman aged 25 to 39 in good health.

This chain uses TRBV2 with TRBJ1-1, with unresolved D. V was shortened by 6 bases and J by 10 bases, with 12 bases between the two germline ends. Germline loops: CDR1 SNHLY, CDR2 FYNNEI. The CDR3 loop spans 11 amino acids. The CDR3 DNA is TGTGCCAGCAGAAGGGAGGGCAGAGCTTTCTTT. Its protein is CASRREGRAFF.

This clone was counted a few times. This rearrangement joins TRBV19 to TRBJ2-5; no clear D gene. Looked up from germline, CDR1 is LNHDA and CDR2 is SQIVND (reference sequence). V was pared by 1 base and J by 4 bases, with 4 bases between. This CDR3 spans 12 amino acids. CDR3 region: CASSIAGETQYF. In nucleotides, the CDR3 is TGTGCCAGTAGTATAGCGGGAGAGACCCAGTACTTC. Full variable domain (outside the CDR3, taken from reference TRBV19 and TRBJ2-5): DGGITQSPKYLFRKEGQNVTLSCEQNLNHDAMYWYRQDPGQGLRLIYYSQIVNDFQKGDIAEGYSVSREKKESFPLTVTSAQKNPTAFYLCASSIAGETQYFGPGTRLLVL.